This T cell receptor beta chain comes out of a study of T cells after somatic rescue of genetic block. This clone was observed a single time. The germline V gene has CDR1 KGHSH and CDR2 LQKENI. The CDR3 sequence is 16 residues long. J lost 3 bases, V lost 2 bases, and 6 bases had no gene match. Measured with immunoSEQ multiplex PCR; TCRdb has only the in-frame clones, and not every one. Among 9,000 to 15,000 clones, less than 80% were seen once, and the ten largest hold 12%. This TCR derives from a boy between 10 and 17 years old. The sequencing input was peripheral blood mononuclear cells (PBMCs). This sequence joins TRBV18 and TRBJ1-1, with 10 positions matching TRBD1. The CDR3 DNA sequence: TGTGCCAGCTCACCAACGACAGGGGGCGTTTACACTGAAGCTTTCTTT. It yields the protein CASSPTTGGVYTEAFF.